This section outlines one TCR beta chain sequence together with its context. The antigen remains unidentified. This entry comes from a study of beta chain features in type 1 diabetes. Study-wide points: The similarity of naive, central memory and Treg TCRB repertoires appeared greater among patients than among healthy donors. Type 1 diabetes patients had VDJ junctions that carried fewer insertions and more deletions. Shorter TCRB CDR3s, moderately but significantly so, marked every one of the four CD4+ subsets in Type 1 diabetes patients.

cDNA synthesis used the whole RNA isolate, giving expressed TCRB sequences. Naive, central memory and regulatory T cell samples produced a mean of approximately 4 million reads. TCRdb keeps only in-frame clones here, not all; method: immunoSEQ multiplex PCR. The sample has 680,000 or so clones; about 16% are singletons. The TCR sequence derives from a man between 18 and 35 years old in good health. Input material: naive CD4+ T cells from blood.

The CDR3 nucleotides read TGTGCCAGTAGTGAGACAGCGGGAGGGTCCGTCACCGGGGAGCTGTTTTTT. Translated: CASSETAGGSVTGELFF. The chain employs TRBV19 and TRBJ2-2; TRBD2 matches 10 bases. This CDR3 has 17 amino acids. The V segment lost 5 bases and the J segment 4 bases; nucleotides outside the gene matches: 10. Germline loops: CDR1 LNHDA, CDR2 SQIVND (reference sequence).